The next 32 T cell receptor beta chains were all read from a single sample in a study of Graves' ophthalmopathy and Graves' hyperthyroidism. Amplification from RNA transcripts yielded the TCR beta CDR3 regions. HTBI-primed RT-PCR formed the first round, and a multiplex PCR formed the second. TCRdb passed the multiplex PCR reads through MiXCR, listing each CDR3 protein once. The table has 900,000 to 1,200,000 distinct CDR3 sequences, less than 45% seen once. The sample consisted of peripheral blood or thyroid tissue (not recorded which). These TCRs come from an adult man with Graves' hyperthyroidism.

The chain employs TRBV25-1 and TRBJ2-7; no clear D gene. Trimming stripped 6 bases from V and 2 bases from J, with 11 bases between. Germline CDR1 reads MGHDK; CDR2 reads SYGVNS. This CDR3 contains 13 residues. The CDR3 here is CASSVRITYEQYF. CDR3 sequence (DNA): TGTGCCAGCAGCGTACGCATCACCTACGAGCAGTACTTC.

Concerning this clonotype itself: A read error may explain this, as a much larger clone is one base away. The rearrangement uses TRBV19 and TRBJ1-2; D is perhaps TRBD1 (5 bases). The CDR3 extends over 13 amino acids. The V end was cut by 6 bases, the J end by 4 bases, with 12 bases between. Germline CDR1 and CDR2: LNHDA and SQIVND (reference sequence). The CDR3 loop is CASSLTEPYGYTF. CDR3 sequence (DNA): TGTGCCAGTAGCCTGACAGAGCCCTATGGCTACACCTTC.

This clonotype is a singleton in its sample. Just one base apart from a much larger clone, this may be a read error. The chain employs TRBV20-1 and TRBJ2-5; D call uncertain. The CDR3 extends over 14 amino acids. Trimming stripped 1 base from V and 9 bases from J, with 18 bases between. The germline V gene has CDR1 DFQATT and CDR2 SNEGSKA (reference sequence). The CDR3, as DNA: TGCAGTGCTAGAGGAGGTACCCGAAAAGGGCCCCAGTACTTC. This encodes CSARGGTRKGPQYF.

The chain has TRBV20-1 and TRBJ2-7, with D perhaps TRBD1 or TRBD2 (5 bases each). Trimming took off 6 bases at V and 2 bases at J, with 14 bases between the two ends. The CDR3 runs to 13 residues. The V gene's germline CDR1 is DFQATT and CDR2 SNEGSKA (reference sequence). As DNA, the CDR3 is TGCAGTGCCCGGGACCAACTGCCCTACGAGCAGTACTTC. This encodes CSARDQLPYEQYF.

Note on this clonotype: A much more abundant neighbour one base away suggests this may be a read error. The chain links TRBV10-3 to TRBJ2-7; D ambiguous. V lost 6 bases and J 3 bases, leaving 12 bases between the germline ends. The CDR3 is 13 residues long. Germline assignment: CDR1 ENHRY and CDR2 SYGVKD. The CDR3 DNA reads as TGTGCCATCAGCCGGACGGCAAACTACGAGCAGTACTTC. This sequence encodes CAISRTANYEQYF.

This clonotype was counted many times. The chain employs TRBV20-1 and TRBJ2-7; 8 bases agree with TRBD1. V was clipped by 5 bases and J by 4 bases; unmatched bases: 7. Looked up from germline, CDR1 is DFQATT and CDR2 is SNEGSKA (reference sequence). There are 13 residues in the CDR3. The CDR3 nucleotides are TGCAGTGCTTCTGAGACAGGGGAATACGAGCAGTACTTC. It translates to CSASETGEYEQYF.

This clonotype appeared once. As the CDR3 is not closed by the conserved phenylalanine or tryptophan, this likely results from a read error. The chain links TRBV5-1 to TRBJ2-7, with D unclear. Trimming took off 1 base at V and 2 bases at J, with 10 bases between the two ends. The CDR3 runs to 14 residues. The germline V gene encodes CDR1 SGHRS and CDR2 YFSETQ. The CDR3 loop reads CASSLFPTTYEQYL. The CDR3 DNA reads as TGCGCCAGCAGCTTGTTTCCCACTACCTACGAGCAGTACCTC.

This clonotype was counted many times. The chain is built from TRBV15 and TRBJ1-5; D is perhaps TRBD1 (6 bases). V was trimmed by 3 bases and J by 6 bases, leaving 12 bases between them. Germline V gene lookup returns CDR1 LNHNV and CDR2 YYDKDF (reference sequence). The CDR3 totals 14 residues. CDR3 coding DNA: TGTGCCACCAGCAGCACACAGGGCCGTCAGCCCCAGCATTTT. This encodes CATSSTQGRQPQHF.

The chain is built from TRBV29-1 and TRBJ1-2, with a tentative D call TRBD1 (6 bases). The CDR3 is made up of 14 amino acids. The V and J ends lost 4 bases and 8 bases respectively, with 20 bases between them. Germline V gene sequence: CDR1 SQVTM, CDR2 ANQGSEA. The CDR3 nucleotides are TGCAGCGTTGCAAAGGAGGCAGGGGCTTGGGGCTACACCTTC. Amino acid sequence: CSVAKEAGAWGYTF.

This clonotype has a count of ten or more. The chain is built from TRBV19 and TRBJ1-1, with 7 bases that match TRBD1. There are 14 residues in the CDR3. Germline assignment: CDR1 LNHDA and CDR2 SQIVND (reference sequence). The J segment lost 0 bases and the V segment lost 4 bases, leaving 2 bases of the junction unmatched. CDR3 sequence (DNA): TGTGCCAGTAGTAAAGACAGGGTGAACACTGAAGCTTTCTTT. The encoded protein is CASSKDRVNTEAFF.

This clonotype was counted ten times or more. The chain carries TRBV14 and TRBJ1-5, with a possible D match to TRBD1 (6 bases). CDR3 size: 16 residues. Trimming cost V 0 bases and J 10 bases, with 19 bases left between them. The germline V gene encodes CDR1 SGHDN and CDR2 FVKESK. The CDR3 loop reads CASSQDMGRGRLPQHF. CDR3 sequence (DNA): TGTGCCAGCAGCCAAGATATGGGCAGGGGACGTCTCCCCCAGCATTTT.

To note about this clonotype: The final CDR3 position lacks the conserved phenylalanine or tryptophan, pointing to a likely read error. It is unclear where the CDR3 begins or ends on the DNA, so no DNA is shown, and the CDR3 is as TCRdb lists it. The chain couples TRBV7-2 to TRBJ2-5. The CDR3 comprises 12 residues, both ends counted. CDR1 is SGHTA, CDR2 FQGNSA, per germline. Here the CDR3 reads CASSREEILLRL.

This clonotype was found a few times. The V call is TRBV5-5, the J call TRBJ2-7; 7 bases agree with TRBD2. The junction had 16 bases not matched to a gene; V was cut back by 4 bases and J by 6 bases. CDR1 and CDR2 from the germline V gene are SGHKS and YYEKEE (reference sequence). This CDR3 is built from 16 residues. The CDR3 is CASSPTPGLRELEQYF. The CDR3 region has the DNA TGTGCCAGCAGCCCTACCCCGGGACTACGGGAACTCGAGCAGTACTTC.

This clonotype has at least ten counts. The rearrangement links TRBV5-6 to TRBJ2-7; the D is unclear. Trimming stripped 3 bases from V and 2 bases from J, with 9 bases between. This CDR3 has 13 residues. Germline V CDR1 and CDR2: SGHDT, YYEEEE. The CDR3 nucleotides are TGTGCCAGCAGCTCATTTGCACCCTACGAGCAGTACTTC. It yields the protein CASSSFAPYEQYF.

This clonotype has only a few counts. The V gene is TRBV7-2, the J gene TRBJ2-5; D is undetermined. V dropped 0 bases and J dropped 2 bases, with 19 bases sitting between them. The germline V gene has CDR1 SGHTA and CDR2 FQGNSA. This CDR3 comprises 18 residues. This chain's CDR3 is CASSLATIVQIVQETQYF. The CDR3 nucleotides read TGTGCCAGCAGCTTAGCCACGATAGTCCAGATCGTACAAGAGACCCAGTACTTC.

This clonotype was picked up many times. The chain links TRBV12-3 or TRBV12-4 to TRBJ1-5, with a possible D match to TRBD1 (5 bases). The CDR3 spans 15 residues. V lost 2 bases to trimming and J lost 1 base, with 9 bases between them. In nucleotides, the CDR3 is TGTGCCAGCAGTTTAACGGGGGGAAGCAATCAGCCCCAGCATTTT. Its protein product is CASSLTGGSNQPQHF.

This clonotype was recorded many times. V is TRBV6-2 or TRBV6-3 and J is TRBJ1-5; D gene uncertain. The CDR3 length is 14 residues. Trimming took 0 bases from V and 1 from J, leaving 4 bases between them. Germline V gene data show CDR1 as MNHEY and CDR2 as SVGEGT. The CDR3 coding sequence is TGTGCCAGCAGTTACTCTGCCAGCAATCAGCCCCAGCATTTT. Protein: CASSYSASNQPQHF.

This clonotype was seen repeatedly, ten times or more. The chain couples TRBV25-1 to TRBJ2-7; D is unclear. CDR1 is MGHDK, CDR2 SYGVNS, per germline. CDR3 length: 13 residues. V lost 6 bases and J 3 bases, leaving 12 bases between the germline ends. The CDR3, as DNA: TGTGCCAGCAGATCGGACGCCAACTACGAGCAGTACTTC. It encodes CASRSDANYEQYF.

This chain connects TRBV7-8 to TRBJ2-7; TRBD1 matches at 8 bases. The CDR3 contains 15 residues. Germline V lookup: CDR1 SGHVS, CDR2 FQNEAQ. After removal of 5 bases from V and 2 bases from J, the junction contained 8 bases not matched to a gene. The CDR3 sequence is CASSAGDRSTYEQYF. CDR3 sequence (DNA): TGTGCCAGCAGCGCCGGGGACAGGAGCACCTACGAGCAGTACTTC.

This clonotype was detected ten times or more. The gene calls are TRBV19 and TRBJ1-1, with D possibly matching TRBD1 (5 bases). CDR1 and CDR2 from the germline V gene are LNHDA and SQIVND (reference sequence). This CDR3 has 14 residues. Trimming stripped 5 bases from V and 4 bases from J, with 14 bases between. The CDR3 sequence: CASSLGARATEAFF. For the CDR3, the DNA is TGTGCCAGTAGTTTAGGGGCTCGGGCCACTGAAGCTTTCTTT. The full variable domain, its missing parts supplied by reference TRBV19 and TRBJ1-1, is DGGITQSPKYLFRKEGQNVTLSCEQNLNHDAMYWYRQDPGQGLRLIYYSQIVNDFQKGDIAEGYSVSREKKESFPLTVTSAQKNPTAFYLCASSLGARATEAFFGQGTRLTVV.

This sequence joins TRBV4-1 and TRBJ2-5, with 7 bases lining up with TRBD2. The CDR3 is made up of 15 amino acids. Germline V CDR1 and CDR2: MGHRA, YSYEKL. Trimming removed 0 bases from V and 5 bases from J; junction bases left unmatched: 6. CDR3 sequence (DNA): TGCGCCAGCAGCCAAGAAAACGCGGGGGTGGAGACCCAGTACTTC. This gives the protein CASSQENAGVETQYF.

The chain employs TRBV7-9 and TRBJ2-7, with TRBD2 matching 10 bases. V dropped 3 bases and J dropped 4; count of bases not matched to a gene: 12. The CDR3 has 17 amino acids. Germline CDR1 reads SEHNR; CDR2 reads FQNEAQ (reference sequence). The CDR3 DNA reads TGTGCCAGCAGCTTCCTACGGGCTAGCGGGAGTCGATACGAGCAGTACTTC. This translates into CASSFLRASGSRYEQYF.

This clonotype has a count of ten or more. The chain combines TRBV19 with TRBJ1-4; D is unclear. Looked up from germline, CDR1 is LNHDA and CDR2 is SQIVND (reference sequence). Between the trimmed V and J ends, which lost 6 bases and 4 bases, there was a span of 18 bases. This CDR3 comprises 16 residues. The CDR3 coding sequence is TGTGCCAGTAGCCTAGGGCAGACGGGAATTAATGAAAAACTGTTTTTT. Its protein product is CASSLGQTGINEKLFF.

The chain employs TRBV10-3 and TRBJ2-2; no clear D gene. The CDR3 loop spans 17 amino acids. The V and J ends lost 4 bases and 1 base respectively, with 16 bases between them. Germline CDR1 ENHRY, CDR2 SYGVKD. As DNA, the CDR3 is TGTGCCATCAGTGTACTAATGGGTCGGCGGAACACCGGGGAGCTGTTTTTT. It translates to CAISVLMGRRNTGELFF.

The chain joins TRBV10-3 to TRBJ2-2, with 7 bases aligning to TRBD1. J gave up 9 bases and V 7 bases, and 11 bases lay outside the gene matches. This CDR3 has 14 amino acids. Germline assignment: CDR1 ENHRY and CDR2 SYGVKD. The CDR3 DNA follows: TGTGCCATCACGACAGGGATGATTCTACGGGAGCTGTTTTTT. Its translation is CAITTGMILRELFF.

This clonotype was found many times. This sequence joins TRBV7-9 and TRBJ1-2; TRBD1 agrees at 8 bases. This CDR3 spans 16 amino acids. With 0 bases clipped from V and 8 bases from J, the junction kept 11 bases outside the gene matches. From germline, CDR1 is SEHNR and CDR2 FQNEAQ (reference sequence). For the CDR3, the DNA is TGTGCCAGCAGCTTAGCCTTGGGGACAGGTCGATCCGGCTACACCTTC. This encodes CASSLALGTGRSGYTF. Supplemented by reference TRBV7-9 and TRBJ1-2, the full variable domain reads DTGVSQNPRHKITKRGQNVTFRCDPISEHNRLYWYRQTLGQGPEFLTYFQNEAQLEKSRLLSDRFSAERPKGSFSTLEIQRTEQGDSAMYLCASSLALGTGRSGYTFGSGTRLTVV.

This clonotype was found many times. The chain has TRBV20-1 and TRBJ2-7; D may be TRBD1 (5 bases). CDR1 DFQATT and CDR2 SNEGSKA come from the germline V gene (reference sequence). Trimming took 5 bases from V and 4 from J, leaving 9 bases between them. There are 11 residues in the CDR3. CDR3 DNA sequence: TGCAGTGCTTCGGACATTTACGAGCAGTACTTC. It translates to CSASDIYEQYF.

As to this clonotype: This could be a read error, since a much larger clone is one nucleotide away. The gene calls are TRBV10-3 and TRBJ1-3, with TRBD1 as a possible D gene (6 bases). The germline CDR1 and CDR2 sequences are ENHRY and SYGVKD. The CDR3 spans 14 residues. The DNA for the CDR3 is TGTGCCATCACCCCACAGGGTTCTGGAGACACCATATATTTT. Protein: CAITPQGSGDTIYF.

This sequence joins TRBV7-9 and TRBJ2-7; 10 bases agree with TRBD2. In germline, CDR1 is SEHNR, CDR2 FQNEAQ (reference sequence). The CDR3 sequence is 15 residues long. J lost 5 bases, V lost 4 bases, and 8 bases had no gene match. The CDR3 protein is CASSYTSGIIDEQYF. The CDR3, as DNA: TGTGCCAGCAGCTATACTAGCGGGATCATCGACGAGCAGTACTTC.

CDR3 sequence (DNA): TGTGCCAGCAGCCCCGGGGACAGCTACACCTTC. Amino acids: CASSPGDSYTF. The chain joins TRBV7-2 to TRBJ1-2, with D possibly matching TRBD1 (6 bases). V lost 5 bases and J lost 9, with 10 bases in between. Germline CDR1 is SGHTA and CDR2 is FQGNSA. This CDR3 comprises 11 residues.

The rearrangement joins TRBV2 to TRBJ1-5; 7 bases are shared with TRBD1. The junction had 6 bases not matched to a gene; V was cut back by 4 bases and J by 3 bases. The germline V gene has CDR1 SNHLY and CDR2 FYNNEI. The CDR3 covers 15 residues. The CDR3 reads CASSATRGVNQPQHF. Here the CDR3 DNA reads TGTGCCAGCAGTGCTACCAGGGGGGTCAATCAGCCCCAGCATTTT. Combining the CDR3 with reference TRBV2 and TRBJ1-5 gives the whole variable domain EPEVTQTPSHQVTQMGQEVILRCVPISNHLYFYWYRQILGQKVEFLVSFYNNEISEKSEIFDDQFSVERPDGSNFTLKIRSTKLEDSAMYFCASSATRGVNQPQHFGDGTRLSIL.

This clonotype has ten or more counts. The rearrangement joins TRBV14 to TRBJ2-7; D remains unclear. Deletions cut 0 bases from V and 3 bases from J, with 15 bases between. The CDR3 extends over 16 amino acids. The germline gives CDR1 SGHDN, CDR2 FVKESK. The CDR3 DNA is TGTGCCAGCAGCCAAGATTTGGGTATAGGTCTCTACGAGCAGTACTTC. Translated: CASSQDLGIGLYEQYF.